Below are 8 T cell receptor beta chains sequenced from a single sample in a study of blood T cell repertoires in COVID-19 (dated by TCRdb to between 2020 and 2021). Libraries were built with the immunoSEQ multiplex PCR assay. The clones in this table, taken by TCRdb from immuneACCESS, are in-frame only. Not every clone is retained; where verified, under half of the shortfall comes from an unresolved V gene, and the cause of the rest is unknown. A total of fewer than 250,000 clones appear in this sample, approximately 82% of them only once. Less than 3.5% of the sample comes from the top ten. Sequencing used peripheral blood. These receptors all come from a man aged 45-65 years with active or convalescent COVID-19.

V gene TRBV19 combines with J gene TRBJ1-2, with a weak D call TRBD1 (5 bases). Germline CDR1 and CDR2: LNHDA and SQIVND (reference sequence). Trimming stripped 3 bases from V and 2 bases from J, with 16 bases between. This CDR3 has 16 amino acids. The CDR3 protein is CASSMTGGSRNYGYTF. The CDR3 coding sequence is TGTGCCAGTAGTATGACGGGGGGTTCTAGGAACTATGGCTACACCTTC.

The chain combines TRBV2 with TRBJ2-1; tentatively, D is TRBD2 (6 bases). The CDR3 extends over 14 amino acids. The V end was cut by 6 bases, the J end by 3 bases, with 12 bases between. Germline V CDR1 and CDR2: SNHLY, FYNNEI. The CDR3 DNA is TGTGCCAGCAGCCGGGACTCCAACTACAATGAGCAGTTCTTC. This sequence encodes CASSRDSNYNEQFF.

The table lists this clone with a few counts. V gene TRBV27 combines with J gene TRBJ2-1; possibly TRBD2 for D (6 bases). This CDR3 contains 15 residues. V was clipped by 3 bases and J by 8 bases, with 17 bases between them. The germline V gene encodes CDR1 MNHEY and CDR2 SMNVEV (reference sequence). CDR3 bases: TGTGCCAGCAGTTTTATCGGGCTAGCGCTCCATGAGCAGTTCTTC. This encodes CASSFIGLALHEQFF.

CDR3 DNA sequence: TGTGCCTGGAGTGCGGGGGGAAAGACCCAGTACTTC. The encoded protein is CAWSAGGKTQYF. The chain carries TRBV30 and TRBJ2-5, with 7 bases fitting TRBD2. The ends lost 1 base at V and 6 bases at J; junction bases unmatched: 2. Germline CDR1 is GTSNPN and CDR2 is SVGIG (reference sequence). This CDR3 contains 12 residues.

The CDR3 is CASSLSGSSGNTIYF. DNA of the CDR3: TGTGCCAGCAGTTTATCGGGGAGCTCTGGAAACACCATATATTTT. The gene calls are TRBV28 and TRBJ1-3; D not resolved. V shed 1 base and J shed 0 bases, with 7 bases lying between them. CDR1 is MDHEN and CDR2 is SYDVKM in the germline V gene. The CDR3 runs to 15 residues.

This chain uses TRBV6-5 with TRBJ1-5; TRBD1 matches 9 bases. This CDR3 spans 16 amino acids. V was pared by 4 bases and J by 2 bases, with 6 bases of the junction left unmatched. The germline V gene has CDR1 MNHEY and CDR2 SVGAGI. CDR3 region: CASSSVQGARNQPQHF. The CDR3 DNA is TGTGCCAGCAGTTCCGTACAGGGGGCTCGCAATCAGCCCCAGCATTTT.

Concerning this clone: One end of the junction varies from germline; a read error may be responsible. The V call is TRBV5-1, the J call TRBJ2-7; 11 nucleotides match TRBD1. The CDR3 totals 14 residues. CDR1 SGHRS and CDR2 YFSETQ come from the germline V gene. CDR3 DNA sequence: TGCGCCCGCAGCGGCCGGGACAGGGGGGCGGAGCAGTACTTC. Translating it yields CARSGRDRGAEQYF.

The CDR3 reads CASSLGFGGMNTEAFF. The CDR3 DNA reads TGTGCCAGCAGTTTAGGGTTCGGAGGGATGAACACTGAAGCTTTCTTT. The chain is built from TRBV28 and TRBJ1-1, with no clear D. Looked up from germline, CDR1 is MDHEN and CDR2 is SYDVKM. The CDR3 is 16 residues long. Trimming took off 2 bases at V and 0 bases at J, with 13 bases between the two ends.